Presented here are 28 T cell receptor beta chains from one specimen sequenced in a study of T-cell memory formation after mild COVID-19. TCRdb reprocessed the 5' RACE reads with MiXCR, giving one entry per CDR3 protein. Of more than 250,000 distinct CDR3 sequences listed, around 17% are singletons. Sequenced material: PBMCs or a T cell subset sorted from them (not recorded which). The receptors shown here come from a man younger than 35 who had mild COVID-19 (a few samples of this study predate the infection). Cell type and time point are not known.

This clonotype was seen a handful of times. The chain has TRBV7-6 and TRBJ2-2; 14 bases agree with TRBD2. Losses at the gene ends were 6 bases for V and 4 bases for J; bases not matched to a gene: 7. Germline-derived CDR1 and CDR2 are SGHVS and FNYEAQ. This CDR3 spans 17 amino acids. CDR3 DNA: TGTGCCAGCAGTCGGACTAGCGGGGGGCCTCGCACCGGGGAGCTGTTTTTT. Amino acids: CASSRTSGGPRTGELFF.

This clonotype was seen a few times. This rearrangement joins TRBV27 to TRBJ2-2; D is possibly TRBD1 (6 bases). Germline assignment: CDR1 MNHEY and CDR2 SMNVEV (reference sequence). Trimming removed 5 bases from V and 4 bases from J, with 11 bases in between. CDR3 size: 14 residues. This CDR3 reads CASSQDSPTGELFF. The CDR3 DNA follows: TGTGCCAGCAGTCAGGACAGCCCCACCGGGGAGCTGTTTTTT.

The sample holds a few counts of this clonotype. The chain combines TRBV10-2 with TRBJ1-1; D unresolved. The CDR3 is 13 amino acids. V was clipped by 2 bases and J by 11 bases, with 15 bases between them. From germline, CDR1 is WSHSY and CDR2 SAAADI. DNA of the CDR3: TGCGCCAGCAGTGAGACCCATTCGCAACCGGCTTTCTTT. It translates to CASSETHSQPAFF.

This clonotype was seen a few times. V gene TRBV4-3 combines with J gene TRBJ1-6, with a weak D call TRBD1 (5 bases). Germline-derived CDR1 and CDR2 are LGHNA and YSLEER. The V and J ends lost 0 bases and 7 bases respectively, with 10 bases between them. The CDR3 covers 15 residues. The CDR3 is CASSQDGAGNSPLHF. In nucleotides, the CDR3 is TGCGCCAGCAGCCAAGATGGGGCGGGCAATTCACCCCTCCACTTT.

This clonotype has just a few counts. The chain has TRBV6-5 and TRBJ1-5; D remains unclear. V was cut by 6 bases and J by 7 bases, with 10 bases left in between. The CDR3 spans 12 residues. Germline V lookup: CDR1 MNHEY, CDR2 SVGAGI. The CDR3 loop reads CASSDGFQPQHF. In nucleotides, the CDR3 is TGTGCCAGCAGCGACGGTTTCCAGCCCCAGCATTTT.

This clonotype was seen many times. The chain recombines TRBV4-3 with TRBJ1-3; D gene uncertain. Looked up from germline, CDR1 is LGHNA and CDR2 is YSLEER. The CDR3 sequence is 16 residues long. Trimming cost V 0 bases and J 0 bases, with 9 bases left between them. CDR3 nucleotide sequence: TGCGCCAGCAGCCAAGATGGGGAATCCTCTGGAAACACCATATATTTT. Its protein product is CASSQDGESSGNTIYF.

The genes are TRBV10-3 and TRBJ1-2; D is unresolved. CDR3 length: 16 residues. CDR1 ENHRY and CDR2 SYGVKD come from the germline V gene. The ends were cut back, 3 bases at V and 3 bases at J, with 17 bases in the middle. The DNA for the CDR3 is TGTGCCATCAGTGACGTGGGAGCCCCGACCCACTATGGCTACACCTTC. Amino acid sequence: CAISDVGAPTHYGYTF.

This clonotype has ten or more counts. The V gene is TRBV12-3 or TRBV12-4, the J gene TRBJ1-1; no definite D call. The CDR3 sequence is 12 residues long. Trimming stripped 6 bases from V and 7 bases from J, with 12 bases between. CDR3 bases: TGTGCCAGCAGCCTCCAAGGGAGTGAAGCTTTCTTT. It specifies CASSLQGSEAFF.

The rearrangement links TRBV3-1 to TRBJ2-5; maybe TRBD2 (6 bases). The CDR3 loop spans 12 amino acids. The germline CDR1 and CDR2 sequences are LGHDT and YNNKEL (reference sequence). The ends were cut back, 8 bases at V and 4 bases at J, with 11 bases in the middle. The CDR3 is CASGGLIETQYF. DNA of the CDR3: TGTGCCAGCGGAGGGTTAATAGAGACCCAGTACTTC.

This clonotype has only a few counts. The chain recombines TRBV7-9 with TRBJ2-3; D gene unclear. Germline V gene data show CDR1 as SEHNR and CDR2 as FQNEAQ (reference sequence). The CDR3 runs to 13 residues. V lost 5 bases and J lost 0, with 6 bases in between. The CDR3: CASSPASTDTQYF. DNA for the CDR3: TGTGCCAGCAGCCCGGCTAGCACAGATACGCAGTATTTT.

The rearrangement joins TRBV12-3 or TRBV12-4 to TRBJ2-7, with D possibly matching TRBD1 (6 bases). Trimming left V 5 bases short and J 10 bases short, with 15 bases between. The CDR3 has 12 amino acids. Here the CDR3 DNA reads TGTGCCAGCAGTCCGAACAGGGTTGATCAGTACGTC. It specifies CASSPNRVDQYV.

This clonotype was counted between two and nine times. This chain links TRBV6-5 with TRBJ2-2; D is undetermined. Trimming left V 3 bases short and J 7 bases short, with 6 bases between. Germline V gives CDR1 MNHEY, CDR2 SVGAGI. This CDR3 region has 12 residues. As DNA, the CDR3 is TGTGCCAGCAGTTATACCTTCGGGGAGCTGTTTTTT. Translating gives CASSYTFGELFF.

This clonotype has a count of ten or more. The CDR3 region is CSVKGGDNYGYTF. CDR3 bases: TGCAGCGTTAAGGGGGGTGATAACTATGGCTACACCTTC. The rearrangement links TRBV29-1 to TRBJ1-2; TRBD1 might be the D (6 bases). The CDR3 loop spans 13 amino acids. Germline CDR1 and CDR2: SQVTM and ANQGSEA. Trimming stripped 5 bases from V and 1 base from J, with 11 bases between.

This clonotype was counted only a few times. J is TRBJ1-5 and V is TRBV12-3 or TRBV12-4; TRBD1 might be the D (5 bases). Trimming pared 6 bases from V and 6 bases from J, leaving 12 bases between. CDR3 length equals 13 residues. The DNA for the CDR3 is TGTGCCAGCAGCCAGGGACGGGGTCAGCCCCAGCATTTT. This sequence encodes CASSQGRGQPQHF.

This clonotype was found many times. The gene calls are TRBV27 and TRBJ1-2; D ambiguous. Trimming shortened V by 3 bases and J by 8 bases, and 10 bases separated the two germline ends. The V gene's germline CDR1 is MNHEY and CDR2 SMNVEV (reference sequence). The CDR3 spans 12 residues. The CDR3 sequence: CASSLLGGGYTF. The CDR3 region has the DNA TGTGCCAGCAGTTTGTTGGGCGGGGGCTACACCTTC.

The table lists this clonotype with a few counts. This chain links TRBV7-9 with TRBJ1-1; D not resolved. V was pared by 2 bases and J by 2 bases, with 6 bases between. The CDR3 spans 13 residues. Germline assignment: CDR1 SEHNR and CDR2 FQNEAQ (reference sequence). The CDR3 loop is CASSLSYNTEAFF. As DNA, the CDR3 is TGTGCCAGCAGCTTAAGTTACAACACTGAAGCTTTCTTT.

This clonotype was seen a few times. This chain uses TRBV5-1 with TRBJ2-2; 8 bases map to TRBD1. This CDR3 region has 17 residues. Germline V lookup: CDR1 SGHRS, CDR2 YFSETQ. Germline trimming cut 1 base from V and 4 bases from J; bases unmatched to any gene: 9. The CDR3 spells CASSLLDREVGTGELFF. For the CDR3, the DNA is TGCGCCAGCAGCTTGTTGGACAGGGAAGTAGGCACCGGGGAGCTGTTTTTT.

This clonotype has just a few counts. The genes are TRBV6-2 or TRBV6-3 and TRBJ2-3; 12 positions agree with TRBD2. J lost 2 bases, V lost 2 bases, and 8 bases had no gene match. The CDR3 extends over 18 amino acids. Germline CDR1 MNHEY, CDR2 SVGEGT. The CDR3 is CASSYPSGGARFTDTQYF. CDR3 DNA sequence: TGTGCCAGCAGTTACCCTAGCGGGGGGGCCAGGTTCACAGATACGCAGTATTTT.

A few counts support this clonotype. V is TRBV7-9 and J is TRBJ2-3; possible D gene TRBD2, 6 bases. The CDR3 is made up of 12 amino acids. Germline V lookup: CDR1 SEHNR, CDR2 FQNEAQ (reference sequence). The germline V and J ends were trimmed by 1 base and 9 bases, with 8 bases remaining between them. The CDR3 loop reads CASSLVAGTQYF. Written as DNA, the CDR3 is TGTGCCAGCAGCTTAGTCGCGGGAACGCAGTATTTT.

This clonotype occurred a few times. DNA of the CDR3: TGCAGCGTTGAAGAACGGGGGGCGGGAGAGACCCAGTACTTC. It specifies CSVEERGAGETQYF. V gene TRBV29-1 combines with J gene TRBJ2-5, with D tentatively TRBD2 (7 bases). Trimming cost V 0 bases and J 4 bases, with 12 bases left between them. Looked up from germline, CDR1 is SQVTM and CDR2 is ANQGSEA. The CDR3 has 14 amino acids.

The CDR3 reads CASSPEGDRALPYEQYF. The CDR3 nucleotides are TGCGCCAGCAGCCCGGAGGGGGACAGGGCCCTTCCCTACGAGCAGTACTTC. The rearrangement links TRBV4-1 to TRBJ2-7, with 9 bases that match TRBD1. Germline trimming cut 4 bases from V and 2 bases from J; bases unmatched to any gene: 12. CDR3 length: 17 amino acids. The germline V gene has CDR1 MGHRA and CDR2 YSYEKL.

This clonotype was seen more than once but under ten times. The genes are TRBV5-1 and TRBJ2-1; D unclear. V gave up 0 bases and J gave up 10 bases, with 8 bases separating them. The CDR3 totals 12 residues. Germline V CDR1 and CDR2: SGHRS, YFSETQ. The CDR3 sequence is CASSLADAEQFF. The CDR3 nucleotides read TGCGCCAGCAGCTTGGCTGATGCGGAGCAGTTCTTC.

This chain links TRBV20-1 with TRBJ2-5, with TRBD1 identical over 10 bases. The junction had 1 base not matched to a gene; V was cut back by 4 bases and J by 2 bases. CDR1 DFQATT and CDR2 SNEGSKA come from the germline V gene (reference sequence). This CDR3 comprises 13 residues. The CDR3 loop is CSATDRGQETQYF. The CDR3 DNA reads as TGCAGTGCTACGGACAGGGGGCAAGAGACCCAGTACTTC.

This rearrangement joins TRBV6-5 to TRBJ2-4; D remains unclear. Germline V gene data show CDR1 as MNHEY and CDR2 as SVGAGI. There are 11 residues in the CDR3. The ends were cut back, 7 bases at V and 8 bases at J, with 9 bases in the middle. Here the CDR3 reads CASTLEDIQYF. The CDR3, as DNA: TGTGCCAGCACGCTAGAAGACATTCAGTACTTC.

In its sample, this clonotype was seen a few times. The V and J genes are TRBV5-5 and TRBJ2-3; D unclear. The germline V gene has CDR1 SGHKS and CDR2 YYEKEE (reference sequence). This CDR3 has 17 amino acids. The V end was cut by 1 base, the J end by 2 bases, with 17 bases between. Written as DNA, the CDR3 is TGTGCCAGCAGCTTGACGTGGCCTAAGAAGACCACAGATACGCAGTATTTT. This codes for CASSLTWPKKTTDTQYF.

The V and J genes are TRBV28 and TRBJ2-5; TRBD2 matches at 7 bases. The CDR3 extends over 14 amino acids. Looked up from germline, CDR1 is MDHEN and CDR2 is SYDVKM. V shed 5 bases and J 4 bases; nucleotides not matched to a gene: 7. The CDR3 spells CASSDRGVRETQYF. CDR3 coding DNA: TGTGCCAGCAGTGACCGGGGGGTAAGAGAGACCCAGTACTTC.

In this sample, this clonotype turned up a few times. Here the CDR3 DNA reads TGCAGTGCCTCCCGGGGCGGAGGGTTCTACGAGCAGTACTTC. Amino acids: CSASRGGGFYEQYF. This chain joins TRBV20-1 and TRBJ2-7; D possibly corresponds to TRBD2 (6 bases). Germline lookup yields CDR1 DFQATT and CDR2 SNEGSKA (reference sequence). This CDR3 region has 14 residues. Trimming left V 6 bases short and J 3 bases short, with 18 bases between.

Only a few counts were recorded for this clonotype. This sequence joins TRBV6-5 and TRBJ2-7, with 7 bases aligning to TRBD1. With 7 bases clipped from V and 2 bases from J, the junction kept 5 bases outside the gene matches. Germline V lookup: CDR1 MNHEY, CDR2 SVGAGI. CDR3 length: 13 residues. The CDR3 coding sequence is TGTGCCAGCACCTCGGGACAGACCTACGAGCAGTACTTC. This sequence encodes CASTSGQTYEQYF.